Each of the 32 T cell receptor beta chains below was sequenced from the same sample in a study of cytomegalovirus exposure and HLA in healthy donors. In the PCR, 60 Vbeta and 13 Jbeta primers were used. The assay was immunoSEQ multiplex PCR, and TCRdb's table has in-frame clones only and misses some. This sample carries around 150,000 clones, around 74% of them seen once, and the ten largest clones take 2% to 2.5%. The sample taken for sequencing was PBMCs. The receptors were sampled from a female donor in good health and CMV-seronegative.

V and J are TRBV27 and TRBJ1-5; TRBD1 is a possible D gene (5 bases). Trimming took 5 bases from V and 9 from J, leaving 14 bases between them. Looked up from germline, CDR1 is MNHEY and CDR2 is SMNVEV (reference sequence). The CDR3 loop spans 13 amino acids. CDR3 DNA: TGTGCCAGCAGTACCATGGGGCGTAGGCCCCAGCATTTT. Its translation is CASSTMGRRPQHF.

The chain carries TRBV9 and TRBJ1-1; maybe TRBD1 (5 bases). Germline lookup yields CDR1 SGDLS and CDR2 YYNGEE. V lost 4 bases, J lost 6 bases, and 13 bases lay in between. This CDR3 spans 13 amino acids. CDR3 DNA: TGTGCCAGCAGCAGGGGTCTAGGTGCTGAAGCTTTCTTT. It encodes CASSRGLGAEAFF.

The J gene is TRBJ2-7, the V gene TRBV9; D gene ambiguous. CDR1 SGDLS and CDR2 YYNGEE come from the germline V gene. This CDR3 is built from 13 residues. V was cut by 4 bases and J by 0 bases, with 8 bases left in between. The CDR3 coding sequence is TGTGCCAGCAGCCCGGGTTACTCCTACGAGCAGTACTTC. This gives the protein CASSPGYSYEQYF.

This chain connects TRBV19 to TRBJ2-7; D gene unclear. Looked up from germline, CDR1 is LNHDA and CDR2 is SQIVND (reference sequence). Trimming left V 5 bases short and J 3 bases short, with 5 bases between. The CDR3 runs 11 residues. This chain's CDR3 is CASSWSYEQYF. The DNA of the CDR3 is TGTGCCAGTAGTTGGAGCTACGAGCAGTACTTC.

This sequence joins TRBV6-4 and TRBJ2-1, with TRBD1 matching 10 bases. The J segment lost 3 bases and the V segment lost 8 bases, leaving 1 base of the junction unmatched. The CDR3 has 13 amino acids. CDR1 is MRHNA, CDR2 SNTAGT, per germline. The CDR3 protein is CASDRGLYNEQFF. CDR3 DNA sequence: TGTGCCAGCGACAGGGGGCTCTACAATGAGCAGTTCTTC.

This clone was observed a few times. V is TRBV19 and J is TRBJ1-1; TRBD1 matches at 10 bases. Trimming took 6 bases from V and 4 from J; bases not matched to a gene: 2. CDR3 length equals 13 residues. The germline V gene has CDR1 LNHDA and CDR2 SQIVND (reference sequence). The CDR3 nucleotides are TGTGCCAGTAGCCGGACAGGGGGCACTGAAGCTTTCTTT. Protein sequence: CASSRTGGTEAFF.

A few counts support this clone. The chain joins TRBV2 to TRBJ1-4; 8 bases match TRBD1. V gave up 6 bases and J gave up 5 bases; unmatched junction bases: 5. Germline loops: CDR1 SNHLY, CDR2 FYNNEI. This CDR3 region has 14 residues. The CDR3, as DNA: TGTGCCAGCAGAACCGGGACAGGAAATGAAAAACTGTTTTTT. Residues: CASRTGTGNEKLFF.

The rearrangement uses TRBV6-1 and TRBJ1-3; no reliable D call. The CDR3 loop spans 14 amino acids. Germline V lookup: CDR1 MNHNS, CDR2 SASEGT. CDR3 DNA sequence: TGTGCGACGTTTAGTGAGGTGTCAGGAAACACCATATATTTT. Amino acid sequence: CATFSEVSGNTIYF.

V and J are TRBV30 and TRBJ1-4; TRBD1 matches 8 bases. The junction had 9 bases not matched to a gene; V was cut back by 0 bases and J by 3 bases. The germline gives CDR1 GTSNPN, CDR2 SVGIG (reference sequence). The CDR3 consists of 17 residues. The CDR3 sequence: CAWSVVRGREPNEKLFF. As DNA, the CDR3 is TGTGCCTGGAGTGTTGTCAGGGGGCGCGAGCCTAATGAAAAACTGTTTTTT.

This clone appeared once. The chain employs TRBV6-4 and TRBJ2-2; no clear D gene. This CDR3 comprises 15 residues. V was cut by 5 bases and J by 2 bases, with 12 bases left in between. Germline-derived CDR1 and CDR2 are MRHNA and SNTAGT. The CDR3 DNA reads TGTGCCAGCAGTCCGCACAGTTCCAACACCGGGGAGCTGTTTTTT. Amino acid sequence: CASSPHSSNTGELFF.

The chain employs TRBV29-1 and TRBJ1-1; 9 nucleotides align to TRBD1. This CDR3 is built from 15 residues. The germline CDR1 and CDR2 sequences are SQVTM and ANQGSEA. The ends lost 7 bases at V and 3 bases at J; junction bases unmatched: 12. CDR3 coding DNA: TGCAGCGGCAAACAGGGGGCGCGTTGGGACACTGAAGCTTTCTTT. This sequence encodes CSGKQGARWDTEAFF.

This sequence joins TRBV30 and TRBJ2-7; D is possibly TRBD1 (6 bases). V lost 0 bases to trimming and J lost 6 bases, with 18 bases between them. The CDR3 consists of 15 residues. Germline V gives CDR1 GTSNPN, CDR2 SVGIG (reference sequence). The CDR3: CAWSVFPQGVSEQYF. The CDR3 DNA follows: TGTGCCTGGAGTGTATTCCCACAGGGAGTCTCCGAGCAGTACTTC.

V is TRBV6-5 and J is TRBJ1-2; 10 bases map to TRBD1. Germline loops: CDR1 MNHEY, CDR2 SVGAGI. The length of the CDR3 is 14 residues. CDR3 sequence (DNA): TGTGCGGTTCGGGGACAGGGGCTGAGCTATGGCTACACCTTC. This codes for CAVRGQGLSYGYTF.

The J gene is TRBJ2-7, the V gene TRBV4-2; 13 bases are a match to TRBD2. The germline V gene has CDR1 LGHNA and CDR2 YNFKEQ. V was pared by 4 bases and J by 2 bases, with 8 bases of the junction left unmatched. The CDR3 consists of 17 residues. Written as DNA, the CDR3 is TGTGCCAGCAGCCCCTTGGGACTAGCGGGACCGACCTACGAGCAGTACTTC. It is translated as CASSPLGLAGPTYEQYF.

The chain is built from TRBV19 and TRBJ2-2; 7 bases agree with TRBD2. V lost 7 bases and J lost 7; bases outside the gene matches: 9. Germline-derived CDR1 and CDR2 are LNHDA and SQIVND (reference sequence). The CDR3 spans 14 residues. This CDR3 is CASTARGEGGELFF. The DNA of the CDR3 is TGTGCCAGTACCGCACGGGGGGAAGGCGGGGAGCTGTTTTTT.

V is TRBV30 and J is TRBJ1-3; 7 bases match TRBD1. There are 14 residues in the CDR3. Germline V lookup: CDR1 GTSNPN, CDR2 SVGIG (reference sequence). Trimming at V came to 3 bases and at J to 2 bases, leaving 4 bases not matched to a gene. CDR3 sequence reads: CAWSRQGAGNTIYF. The CDR3 DNA sequence: TGTGCCTGGAGCCGGCAGGGGGCTGGAAACACCATATATTTT.

V usage is TRBV2 and J usage is TRBJ1-3; D possibly corresponds to TRBD1 (5 bases). Germline values: CDR1 SNHLY, CDR2 FYNNEI. V lost 4 bases, J lost 2 bases, and 18 bases lay in between. The CDR3 loop spans 17 amino acids. CDR3 DNA sequence: TGTGCCAGCAGTGTCCTTACAGGCCGGGTGGCTGGAAACACCATATATTTT. Residues: CASSVLTGRVAGNTIYF.

This chain connects TRBV9 to TRBJ2-1; 10 bases fit TRBD2. Germline V gene data show CDR1 as SGDLS and CDR2 as YYNGEE. V trimming: 5 bases; J trimming: 8 bases; junction bases outside the gene matches: 16. The CDR3 is 17 amino acids. CDR3 nucleotide sequence: TGTGCCAGCAGTCCCGCCAGCCGGGCTAGCGGGGGCCATGAGCAGTTCTTC. It codes for CASSPASRASGGHEQFF.

The sample holds a few counts of this clone. The V and J genes are TRBV7-8 and TRBJ2-6; D may be TRBD1 (5 bases). V lost 4 bases, J lost 1 base, and 8 bases lay in between. This CDR3 contains 15 residues. CDR1 and CDR2 from the germline V gene are SGHVS and FQNEAQ. CDR3 region: CASSSHRSGANVLTF. The DNA of the CDR3 is TGTGCCAGCAGCTCTCACAGGTCTGGGGCCAACGTCCTGACTTTC.

For the CDR3, the DNA is TGTGCCAGCTCACAGCCAGGGGTCGACGAGCAGTACTTC. This gives the protein CASSQPGVDEQYF. V and J are TRBV18 and TRBJ2-7; tentatively, D is TRBD1 (6 bases). This CDR3 region has 13 residues. The V and J ends lost 4 bases and 5 bases respectively, with 12 bases between them. CDR1 and CDR2 from the germline V gene are KGHSH and LQKENI.

The rearrangement joins TRBV7-8 to TRBJ1-2, with 10 nucleotides matching TRBD1. This CDR3 region has 14 residues. Germline CDR1 SGHVS, CDR2 FQNEAQ. J was trimmed by 4 bases and V by 5 bases; bases with no gene match: 4. CDR3 sequence: CASSGDRGSYGYTF. In DNA, the CDR3 is TGTGCCAGCAGCGGGGACAGGGGAAGCTATGGCTACACCTTC.

This chain connects TRBV4-1 to TRBJ2-2, with 9 bases fitting TRBD1. Per germline, CDR1 MGHRA and CDR2 YSYEKL. V lost 6 bases to trimming and J lost 1 base; unmatched junction nucleotides: 9. The CDR3 loop spans 17 amino acids. The CDR3 region has the DNA TGCGCCAGCAGACGGCTTCCGGGACAGGGGAACACCGGGGAGCTGTTTTTT. Translation: CASRRLPGQGNTGELFF.

This sequence joins TRBV5-1 and TRBJ2-3; possible D gene TRBD2, 5 bases. The germline V gene encodes CDR1 SGHRS and CDR2 YFSETQ. Trimming left V 4 bases short and J 3 bases short, with 15 bases between. The CDR3 covers 15 residues. CDR3: CASSGSLGITDTQYF. CDR3 DNA sequence: TGCGCCAGCAGCGGGAGTTTGGGAATTACAGATACGCAGTATTTT.

This clone was recorded a few times. V and J are TRBV12-2 and TRBJ1-1; the table's D call, TRBD1, has no DNA check behind it. TRBV12-2 corresponds to a pseudogene. The CDR3 length is 16 residues. The CDR3, as DNA: TGTGCAAGTCGCTTAGGGGGGGACAGGAGGAACACTGAAGCTTTCTTT. As protein: CASRLGGDRRNTEAFF.

This chain connects TRBV9 to TRBJ2-1, with 13 bases that match TRBD2. Trimming removed 4 bases from V and 10 bases from J; junction bases left unmatched: 8. Looked up from germline, CDR1 is SGDLS and CDR2 is YYNGEE. This CDR3 has 15 amino acids. As DNA, the CDR3 is TGTGCCAGCAGCCCGGGGACTAGCGGGGTGGAGGAGCAGTTCTTC. Its translation is CASSPGTSGVEEQFF.

This clone showed up just once. The chain carries TRBV5-1 and TRBJ2-5, with 7 nucleotides matching TRBD1. This CDR3 has 15 residues. From germline, CDR1 is SGHRS and CDR2 YFSETQ. Trimming removed 5 bases from V and 2 bases from J; junction bases left unmatched: 9. In nucleotides, the CDR3 is TGCGCCAGCAGTGGTAGGACAGGAGGACAAGAGACCCAGTACTTC. Amino acids: CASSGRTGGQETQYF.

The chain is built from TRBV30 and TRBJ2-3; D not certain. Germline-derived CDR1 and CDR2 are GTSNPN and SVGIG (reference sequence). The CDR3 length is 12 residues. V lost 0 bases, J lost 4 bases, and 5 bases lay in between. Here the CDR3 reads CAWSVSPDTQYF. The CDR3 region has the DNA TGTGCCTGGAGTGTCTCCCCAGATACGCAGTATTTT.

J is TRBJ1-2 and V is TRBV30; TRBD1 matches 7 bases. The CDR3 length is 13 residues. The germline CDR1 and CDR2 sequences are GTSNPN and SVGIG (reference sequence). CDR3 coding DNA: TGTGCTGACAGGGCAGGGGGTTGGGGTGGCTACACCTTC. Its translation is CADRAGGWGGYTF.

The gene calls are TRBV7-9 and TRBJ2-1, with 8 bases aligning to TRBD2. V gave up 4 bases and J gave up 12 bases; unmatched junction bases: 8. The CDR3 runs to 13 residues. The V gene's germline CDR1 is SEHNR and CDR2 FQNEAQ (reference sequence). CDR3 nucleotide sequence: TGTGCCAGCAGCTGGGATAGCGGGAACTGGCAGTTCTTC. Translating it yields CASSWDSGNWQFF.

This clone was observed a few times. The same CDR3 can be traced to other DNA sequences in this sample. The V and J genes are TRBV4-1 and TRBJ2-7; TRBD1 might be the D (5 bases). V lost 6 bases and J 0 bases, leaving 15 bases between the germline ends. Germline loops: CDR1 MGHRA, CDR2 YSYEKL. The length of the CDR3 is 15 residues. The CDR3 nucleotides are TGCGCCAGCAGTCCCGGGCAGGGTCCCTCCTACGAGCAGTACTTC. Residues: CASSPGQGPSYEQYF.

This chain joins TRBV10-3 and TRBJ2-7; possibly TRBD2 for D (6 bases). There are 11 residues in the CDR3. Germline V gene sequence: CDR1 ENHRY, CDR2 SYGVKD. The V end was cut by 7 bases, the J end by 5 bases, with 9 bases between. The CDR3 loop reads CAIMGGHEQYF. CDR3 sequence (DNA): TGTGCCATCATGGGGGGACACGAGCAGTACTTC.

This clone was observed a few times. CDR3 sequence reads: CASSVMGDMNTEAFF. CDR3 nucleotides: TGTGCCAGCAGCGTAATGGGGGACATGAACACTGAAGCTTTCTTT. This chain joins TRBV9 and TRBJ1-1; maybe TRBD1 (6 bases). Per germline, CDR1 SGDLS and CDR2 YYNGEE. The CDR3 loop spans 15 amino acids. The V and J ends lost 1 base and 0 bases respectively, with 10 bases between them.